Below, 5 T cell receptor beta chains from the same sample are listed, as sequenced in a study of blood T cell repertoires in COVID-19. Sequenced by immunoSEQ multiplex PCR; TCRdb stores in-frame clones only, minus some. Of under 250,000 clones listed, about 93% are singletons. Sequences were obtained from peripheral blood. These receptors were collected from a man in his 60s with COVID-19, enrolled during active disease.

This clone was seen a handful of times. The V gene is TRBV11-2, the J gene TRBJ2-1; 9 bases map to TRBD2. From germline, CDR1 is SGHAT and CDR2 FQNNGV. The CDR3 is made up of 14 amino acids. The ends lost 5 bases at V and 7 bases at J; junction bases unmatched: 6. The CDR3, as DNA: TGTGCCAGCAGCGCCAGCCTAGCGGGGAATGAGCAGTTCTTC. This encodes CASSASLAGNEQFF.

The rearrangement links TRBV9 to TRBJ2-3; 7 bases map to TRBD2. Germline lookup yields CDR1 SGDLS and CDR2 YYNGEE. The CDR3 sequence is 15 residues long. J lost 5 bases, V lost 3 bases, and 9 bases had no gene match. The CDR3 loop reads CASSAISGGLDTQYF. The CDR3 bases are TGTGCCAGCAGCGCCATCTCGGGGGGTCTAGATACGCAGTATTTT.

The gene calls are TRBV9 and TRBJ1-5, with TRBD1 matching 9 bases. Germline V gives CDR1 SGDLS, CDR2 YYNGEE. There are 15 residues in the CDR3. Trimming at V came to 3 bases and at J to 6 bases, leaving 7 bases not matched to a gene. The CDR3 is CASSAQGAKGQPQHF. CDR3 sequence (DNA): TGTGCCAGCAGCGCACAGGGGGCGAAGGGTCAGCCCCAGCATTTT. Using reference TRBV9 and TRBJ1-5 for the parts outside the CDR3, the full variable domain is DSGVTQTPKHLITATGQRVTLRCSPRSGDLSVYWYQQSLDQGLQFLIQYYNGEERAKGNILERFSAQQFPDLHSELNLSSLELGDSALYFCASSAQGAKGQPQHFGDGTRLSIL.

The J gene is TRBJ1-1, the V gene TRBV11-3; D is unresolved. The germline CDR1 and CDR2 sequences are SGHNT and YENEEA. V dropped 5 bases and J dropped 1 base, with 8 bases sitting between them. The CDR3 consists of 13 residues. This CDR3 reads CASSRLGNTEAFF. The DNA of the CDR3 is TGTGCCAGCAGCCGCCTCGGGAACACTGAAGCTTTCTTT. Looking up the rest from reference TRBV11-3 and TRBJ1-1 gives the full variable domain: EAGVVQSPRYKIIEKKQPVAFWCNPISGHNTLYWYLQNLGQGPELLIRYENEEAVDDSQLPKDRFSAERLKGVDSTLKIQPAELGDSAVYLCASSRLGNTEAFFGQGTRLTVV.

This clone appeared a single time. The V call is TRBV4-1, the J call TRBJ2-1; 9 bases map to TRBD2. V shed 5 bases and J 5 bases; nucleotides not matched to a gene: 7. This CDR3 has 15 residues. Germline loops: CDR1 MGHRA, CDR2 YSYEKL. The CDR3 region is CASSGGLASHNEQFF. In nucleotides, the CDR3 is TGCGCCAGCAGCGGGGGACTAGCTTCCCACAATGAGCAGTTCTTC.